The 22 T cell receptor beta chains below all came from one sample that was sequenced in a study of spatial heterogeneity in lung cancer. TCRdb itself ran the 5' RACE reads through MiXCR, one entry per CDR3 protein. Of around 74,000 distinct CDR3 sequences listed, 10% to 15% are singletons. The time point was: sample taken at primary tumor resection. Whole RNA was taken from tumor, nontumor lung or frozen PBMC; it was then sequenced unsorted. Sequencing was performed on PBMCs, taken at surgery. The receptors derive from a male donor with early-stage non-small cell lung cancer.

The sample holds many counts of this clonotype. The chain couples TRBV27 to TRBJ1-1; D remains ambiguous. CDR1 is MNHEY, CDR2 SMNVEV, per germline (reference sequence). This CDR3 spans 9 amino acids. V was pared by 6 bases and J by 9 bases, with 5 bases between. In nucleotides, the CDR3 is TGTGCCAGCAGCAAACAAGCTTTCTTT. This sequence encodes CASSKQAFF.

As to this clonotype: Being one base from a much bigger clone, this may be a read error. This chain links TRBV6-2 or TRBV6-3 with TRBJ1-1; perhaps TRBD1 as D (5 bases). The CDR3 is made up of 12 amino acids. V was cut by 8 bases and J by 4 bases, with 11 bases left in between. The V gene's germline CDR1 is MNHEY and CDR2 SVGEGT. The CDR3 nucleotides read TGTGCCAGCCAACAGGTAATCACTGAAGCTTTCTTT. This gives the protein CASQQVITEAFF.

J is TRBJ1-1 and V is TRBV7-8, with D possibly TRBD1 on 5 matching bases. V was shortened by 5 bases and J by 4 bases, with 14 bases between the two germline ends. The CDR3 has 14 residues. The V gene's germline CDR1 is SGHVS and CDR2 FQNEAQ. In DNA, the CDR3 is TGTGCCAGCAGCCACGGACGTCAGGGCACTGAAGCTTTCTTT. Residues: CASSHGRQGTEAFF. Combining the CDR3 with reference TRBV7-8 and TRBJ1-1 gives the whole variable domain GAGVSQSPRYKVAKRGQDVALRCDPISGHVSLFWYQQALGQGPEFLTYFQNEAQLDKSGLPSDRFFAERPEGSVSTLKIQRTQQEDSAVYLCASSHGRQGTEAFFGQGTRLTVV.

The V gene is TRBV30, the J gene TRBJ2-3, with unresolved D. Germline CDR1 reads GTSNPN; CDR2 reads SVGIG (reference sequence). The CDR3 contains 12 residues. Trimming removed 2 bases at V and 3 bases at J, with 6 bases between. CDR3 in DNA: TGTGCCTGGAGTCCCACGACAGATACGCAGTATTTT. It specifies CAWSPTTDTQYF.

This clonotype was picked up many times. The chain joins TRBV12-3 or TRBV12-4 to TRBJ1-5; D unclear. Trimming left V 4 bases short and J 1 base short, with 14 bases between. This CDR3 region has 16 residues. The CDR3 coding sequence is TGTGCCAGCAGTTCGAGCGAGTATGGGAGCAATCAGCCCCAGCATTTT. Protein product: CASSSSEYGSNQPQHF.

This clonotype was recorded a few times. The V and J genes are TRBV14 and TRBJ2-3; 8 nucleotides line up with TRBD1. This CDR3 spans 15 amino acids. The trim removed 1 base at V and 2 bases at J, leaving 2 bases unmatched. CDR1 and CDR2 (germline): SGHDN, FVKESK. The CDR3 DNA reads as TGTGCCAGCAGCCAAGGGACAGGGAACACAGATACGCAGTATTTT. This translates into CASSQGTGNTDTQYF.

The V call is TRBV12-3 or TRBV12-4, the J call TRBJ1-4; D gene ambiguous. Trimming left V 3 bases short and J 5 bases short, with 10 bases between. The CDR3 has 14 amino acids. The CDR3, as DNA: TGTGCCAGCAGTTTTCAAAGGATGAATGAAAAACTGTTTTTT. This translates into CASSFQRMNEKLFF.

This clonotype turned up a few times. This chain uses TRBV4-1 with TRBJ1-1; D might be TRBD1 (5 bases). The CDR3 extends over 13 amino acids. Trimming removed 1 base from V and 7 bases from J, with 10 bases in between. Germline V gives CDR1 MGHRA, CDR2 YSYEKL. CDR3 in DNA: TGCGCCAGCAGCCAAGTCCAAACAGGTGAAGCTTTCTTT. The encoded protein is CASSQVQTGEAFF.

This clonotype was observed at least ten times. The rearrangement uses TRBV3-1 and TRBJ2-7; D not certain. The V and J ends lost 4 bases and 1 base respectively, with 5 bases between them. The CDR3 is made up of 12 amino acids. Germline CDR1 reads LGHDT; CDR2 reads YNNKEL (reference sequence). The CDR3 sequence: CASSPSSYEQYF. For the CDR3, the DNA is TGTGCCAGCAGCCCCTCTTCCTACGAGCAGTACTTC.

Only a few counts were recorded for this clonotype. The V gene is TRBV29-1, the J gene TRBJ1-1; 7 bases are shared with TRBD1. V was pared by 6 bases and J by 9 bases, with 7 bases of the junction left unmatched. The CDR3 is 11 residues long. Germline CDR1 and CDR2: SQVTM and ANQGSEA. CDR3 loop: CSVETGWKAFF. In DNA, the CDR3 is TGCAGCGTGGAGACAGGGTGGAAAGCTTTCTTT. The full variable domain, rest sourced from reference TRBV29-1 and TRBJ1-1, is SAVISQKPSRDICQRGTSLTIQCQVDSQVTMMFWYRQQPGQSLTLIATANQGSEATYESGFVIDKFPISRPNLTFSTLTVSNMSPEDSSIYLCSVETGWKAFFGQGTRLTVV.

This clonotype was seen only a few times. The chain is built from TRBV5-1 and TRBJ1-6; D is unclear. Trimming stripped 0 bases from V and 8 bases from J, with 6 bases between. Germline values: CDR1 SGHRS, CDR2 YFSETQ. The CDR3 contains 13 residues. DNA for the CDR3: TGCGCCAGCAGCTTGGGCCCCCATTCACCCCTCCACTTT. It is translated as CASSLGPHSPLHF.

This clonotype was counted at least ten times. The V and J genes are TRBV13 and TRBJ1-1; no firm D call. V was trimmed by 7 bases and J by 4 bases, leaving 10 bases between them. Looked up from germline, CDR1 is PRHDT and CDR2 is FYEKMQ (reference sequence). The CDR3 sequence is 12 residues long. The DNA of the CDR3 is TGTGCCAGCACCCTTCGGGGCACTGAAGCTTTCTTT. It translates to CASTLRGTEAFF.

This clonotype was counted many times. This sequence joins TRBV25-1 and TRBJ2-7, with TRBD1 as a possible D gene (5 bases). The V end lost 2 bases, the J end lost 13 bases, and 15 bases lay between the germline ends. This CDR3 region has 12 residues. Germline CDR1 MGHDK, CDR2 SYGVNS. The CDR3 coding sequence is TGTGCCAGCAGTGAAAGATCCGGACATCCTTACTTC. As protein: CASSERSGHPYF.

V and J are TRBV10-3 and TRBJ1-2; possible D gene TRBD1, 5 bases. Between the trimmed V and J ends, which lost 4 bases and 4 bases, there was a span of 19 bases. This CDR3 contains 16 residues. Germline CDR1 reads ENHRY; CDR2 reads SYGVKD. The CDR3, as DNA: TGTGCCATCAGTGCGAGTAGTAGGGGCGAGGCCTATGGCTACACCTTC. Translating it yields CAISASSRGEAYGYTF.

The V and J genes are TRBV9 and TRBJ2-7; 10 bases are a match to TRBD1. V lost 4 bases to trimming and J lost 5 bases; unmatched junction nucleotides: 6. CDR1 is SGDLS, CDR2 YYNGEE, per germline. This CDR3 has 14 residues. The CDR3 DNA follows: TGTGCCAGCAGCCCAGACAGGGGGCGGGACGAGCAGTACTTC. This codes for CASSPDRGRDEQYF.

This clonotype has only a few counts. The V and J genes are TRBV20-1 and TRBJ1-2; possibly TRBD1 for D (6 bases). The CDR3 runs 13 residues. Germline-derived CDR1 and CDR2 are DFQATT and SNEGSKA (reference sequence). V was trimmed by 3 bases and J by 4 bases, leaving 12 bases between them. The CDR3 region is CSASLDRSYGYTF. The CDR3 DNA reads as TGCAGTGCTAGTCTGGACAGATCCTATGGCTACACCTTC.

The sample holds a few counts of this clonotype. The genes are TRBV20-1 and TRBJ2-7; 7 bases are a match to TRBD2. This CDR3 is 14 amino acids long. V was pared by 1 base and J by 3 bases, with 6 bases of the junction left unmatched. Per germline, CDR1 DFQATT and CDR2 SNEGSKA (reference sequence). CDR3 in amino acids: CSARVGGSGYEQYF. In DNA, the CDR3 is TGCAGTGCTAGAGTGGGAGGGTCCGGCTACGAGCAGTACTTC.

The chain uses TRBV19 and TRBJ2-1; D not resolved. Germline V gene lookup returns CDR1 LNHDA and CDR2 SQIVND (reference sequence). This CDR3 contains 14 residues. The V end was cut by 2 bases, the J end by 9 bases, with 14 bases between. CDR3 in DNA: TGTGCCAGTAGTATAAACGCAGCCGTGGGTGAGCAGTTCTTC. The encoded protein is CASSINAAVGEQFF. Full variable domain (remainder filled in from reference TRBV19 and TRBJ2-1): DGGITQSPKYLFRKEGQNVTLSCEQNLNHDAMYWYRQDPGQGLRLIYYSQIVNDFQKGDIAEGYSVSREKKESFPLTVTSAQKNPTAFYLCASSINAAVGEQFFGPGTRLTVL.

This clonotype has a handful of counts. The J gene is TRBJ2-1, the V gene TRBV7-9; the D is unclear. The CDR3 runs 12 residues. The V end lost 0 bases, the J end lost 8 bases, and 5 bases lay between the germline ends. CDR1 is SEHNR, CDR2 FQNEAQ, per germline (reference sequence). This CDR3 reads CASSLAFDEQFF. In nucleotides, the CDR3 is TGTGCCAGCAGCTTAGCGTTCGATGAGCAGTTCTTC.

The chain joins TRBV18 to TRBJ1-2; TRBD1 matches at 9 bases. From germline, CDR1 is KGHSH and CDR2 LQKENI. V trimming: 5 bases; J trimming: 6 bases; junction bases outside the gene matches: 7. This CDR3 comprises 14 residues. The CDR3 protein is CASSSRDRAHGYTF. The CDR3 bases are TGTGCCAGCTCATCCCGGGACAGGGCCCATGGCTACACCTTC.

The chain has TRBV25-1 and TRBJ2-2; D uncertain. Looked up from germline, CDR1 is MGHDK and CDR2 is SYGVNS. V was pared by 3 bases and J by 0 bases, with 5 bases between. The CDR3 consists of 14 residues. CDR3 coding DNA: TGTGCCAGCAGTGACTTTTCGAACACCGGGGAGCTGTTTTTT. Translation: CASSDFSNTGELFF.

In this sample, this clonotype turned up many times. This sequence joins TRBV14 and TRBJ1-1; D is ambiguous. CDR1 is SGHDN and CDR2 is FVKESK in the germline V gene. V was trimmed by 4 bases and J by 0 bases, leaving 6 bases between them. The CDR3 consists of 13 residues. CDR3 region: CASSRTVNTEAFF. The CDR3, as DNA: TGTGCCAGCAGCCGTACGGTGAACACTGAAGCTTTCTTT.